This is a list of T cell receptor beta chains from one sample in a study of blood T cell repertoires in COVID-19. Assay: immunoSEQ multiplex PCR; the TCRdb copy retains only in-frame clones and omits some. This table has 30,000 to 45,000 clones, about nine tenths appearing once. Sequencing input: peripheral blood. All receptors derive from a man aged 50 to 60 with active COVID-19. Both conserved end residues are part of each CDR3. D genes are given only for firm matches. Size is omitted from some rows. Given values are once, few, many or a class for expanded clones.

CDR3	DNA	V	J	D	size
CASSPNRGHGYTF	TGTGCCAGCAGTCCAAACAGGGGACATGGCTACACCTTC	TRBV6-5	TRBJ1-2	TRBD1	few
CASSPGGLAGRGELFF	TGCGCCAGCAGCCCTGGGGGGCTAGCGGGAAGGGGGGAGCTGTTTTTT	TRBV4-1	TRBJ2-2	TRBD2	-
CASSLRDSGQPQHF	TGTGCCAGCAGCTTACGGGACAGTGGGCAGCCCCAGCATTTT	TRBV7-2	TRBJ1-5	TRBD1	few
CASSLRGINYGYTF	TGTGCCAGTAGTCTTAGGGGGATTAACTATGGCTACACCTTC	TRBV19	TRBJ1-2	-	few
CASRDRDYTEAFF	TGTGCCAGCAGGGACAGGGATTACACTGAAGCTTTCTTT	TRBV6-5	TRBJ1-1	TRBD1	-
CASSQERFRYSSTDTQYF	TGTGCCAGCAGCCAAGAGAGGTTTCGTTATTCTAGCACAGATACGCAGTATTTT	TRBV3-1/TRBV3-2	TRBJ2-3	-	-
CASSPITGESSYNSPLHF	TGTGCCAGCTCACCAATTACAGGGGAGAGCTCCTATAATTCACCCCTCCACTTT	TRBV18	TRBJ1-6	TRBD1	-
CASRIQGGTEAFF	TGTGCCAGCAGAATCCAGGGGGGCACTGAAGCTTTCTTT	TRBV25-1	TRBJ1-1	TRBD1	-
CASSEYGQSSPLHF	TGTGCCAGCAGTGAGTACGGACAGAGTTCACCCCTCCACTTT	TRBV2	TRBJ1-6	-	-
CASSQDTGGYTF	TGTGCCAGCAGCCAAGACACGGGAGGCTACACCTTC	TRBV3-1/TRBV3-2	TRBJ1-2	-	-
CASSQVGWAGGPHEQFF	TGCGCCAGCAGCCAAGTAGGATGGGCGGGAGGGCCGCATGAGCAGTTCTTC	TRBV4-1	TRBJ2-1	TRBD2	-
CASRPGLADNEQFF	TGTGCCAGTAGGCCGGGACTAGCGGACAATGAGCAGTTCTTC	TRBV19	TRBJ2-1	TRBD2	once
CSVEVNRGRVTQYF	TGCAGCGTTGAGGTTAACAGGGGACGGGTGACCCAGTACTTC	TRBV29-1	TRBJ2-5	TRBD1	-
CASSREVRDEQFF	TGTGCCAGCAGCCGAGAAGTCCGGGATGAGCAGTTCTTC	TRBV7-2	TRBJ2-1	-	-
CASTPTGWNGELFF	TGTGCCAGCACCCCGACAGGGTGGAACGGGGAGCTGTTTTTT	TRBV6-1	TRBJ2-2	TRBD1	-
CASSYGEKQFF	TGTGCCAGCAGTTATGGGGAGAAGCAGTTCTTC	TRBV6-5	TRBJ2-1	-	-
CASSPGMIPNTEAFF	TGTGCCAGCTCACCCGGGATGATCCCGAACACTGAAGCTTTCTTT	TRBV18	TRBJ1-1	-	-
CASSQQPSGGAWNEQFF	TGTGCCAGCTCACAACAACCTAGCGGGGGGGCCTGGAATGAGCAGTTCTTC	TRBV18	TRBJ2-1	TRBD2	-
CASSQLDRGDNNEQFF	TGCGCCAGCAGCCAGCTGGACAGGGGAGACAACAATGAGCAGTTCTTC	TRBV4-3	TRBJ2-1	TRBD1	-
CASSQDWSGRGEQYF	TGCGCCAGCAGCCAAGATTGGAGCGGGAGGGGCGAGCAGTACTTC	TRBV4-1	TRBJ2-7	TRBD2	few
CASSTTGPGTETQYF	TGTGCCAGTAGTACGACAGGGCCTGGGACGGAGACCCAGTACTTC	TRBV19	TRBJ2-5	TRBD1	-
CAISDGLAGGEDTQYF	TGTGCCATCAGTGACGGACTAGCGGGAGGAGAAGATACGCAGTATTTT	TRBV10-3	TRBJ2-3	TRBD2	-
CAWSLVSEQFF	TGTGCCTGGAGTCTTGTCTCTGAGCAGTTCTTC	TRBV30	TRBJ2-1	-	-
CASSRTGTANYEQYF	TGCGCCAGCAGCCGGACCGGGACAGCTAATTACGAGCAGTACTTC	TRBV5-1	TRBJ2-7	TRBD1	-
CASSLEGPGGTEAFF	TGCGCCAGCAGCTTGGAAGGGCCGGGGGGTACTGAAGCTTTCTTT	TRBV5-1	TRBJ1-1	-	-
CASTDRMDRAAGYTF	TGTGCCAGCACCGATAGAATGGACAGGGCTGCTGGCTACACCTTC	TRBV6-5	TRBJ1-2	TRBD1	-
CASSAVPQGDTQYF	TGCGCCAGCAGCGCCGTCCCCCAGGGAGATACGCAGTATTTT	TRBV5-1	TRBJ2-3	-	-
CASSERTGRMSYGYTF	TGTGCCAGCAGTGAAAGGACAGGGAGGATGTCCTATGGCTACACCTTC	TRBV6-1	TRBJ1-2	TRBD1	-
CASSRNPDSATSGNTIYF	TGTGCCAGCAGTCGGAATCCCGACTCCGCCACCTCTGGAAACACCATATATTTT	TRBV6-6	TRBJ1-3	-	-
CATSDTRTGTTDTQYF	TGTGCCACCAGTGATACACGGACAGGGACGACAGATACGCAGTATTTT	TRBV24-1	TRBJ2-3	TRBD1	-
CASSLEVGTSYSGANVLTF	TGTGCCAGCAGCTTAGAAGTGGGGACATCCTACTCTGGGGCCAACGTCCTGACTTTC	TRBV7-8	TRBJ2-6	-	-
CASSQFGGADQKLFF	TGCGCCAGCAGCCAGTTTGGGGGGGCCGACCAAAAACTGTTTTTT	TRBV4-1	TRBJ1-4	-	-
CASSGREVRYQPQHF	TGTGCCAGCAGTGGCAGGGAAGTAAGGTATCAGCCCCAGCATTTT	TRBV2	TRBJ1-5	-	-